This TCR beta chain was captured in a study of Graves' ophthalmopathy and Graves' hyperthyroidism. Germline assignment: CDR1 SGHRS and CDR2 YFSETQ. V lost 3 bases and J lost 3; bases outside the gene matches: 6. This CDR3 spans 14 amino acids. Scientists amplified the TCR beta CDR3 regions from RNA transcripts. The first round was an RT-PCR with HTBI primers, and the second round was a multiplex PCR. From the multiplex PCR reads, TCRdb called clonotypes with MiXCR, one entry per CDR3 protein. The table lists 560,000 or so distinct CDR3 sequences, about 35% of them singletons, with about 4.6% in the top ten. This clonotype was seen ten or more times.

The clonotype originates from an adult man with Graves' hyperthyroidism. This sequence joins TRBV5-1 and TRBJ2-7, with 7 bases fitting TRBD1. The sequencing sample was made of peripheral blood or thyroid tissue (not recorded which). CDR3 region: CASSSYRGSYEQYF. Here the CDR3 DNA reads TGCGCCAGCAGCTCATACAGGGGAAGCTACGAGCAGTACTTC. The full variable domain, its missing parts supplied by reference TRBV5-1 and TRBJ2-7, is KAGVTQTPRYLIKTRGQQVTLSCSPISGHRSVSWYQQTPGQGLQFLFEYFSETQRNKGNFPGRFSGRQFSNSRSEMNVSTLELGDSALYLCASSSYRGSYEQYFGPGTRLTVT.